This is a list of T cell receptor beta chains from one sample in a study of T cell changes during pregnancy in multiple sclerosis. The data were produced by immunoSEQ multiplex PCR, yet TCRdb's version contains in-frame clones alone and is incomplete. The data hold under 70,000 clones, with about 89% observed a single time. Material: CD4+ T cells from peripheral blood mononuclear cells, obtained in the first trimester of pregnancy. The receptors originated from a female donor with multiple sclerosis, enrolled in a pregnancy study. CDR3s include the opening cysteine and the closing phenylalanine or tryptophan. A D gene is named only where the DNA matches it firmly. Expanded clones are given a class, and other clones once, few, many or no size at all.

CDR3 | DNA | D | size | J | length | V
CASSDSGGAPDTQYF | TGCGCCAGCAGTGATAGCGGGGGGGCCCCAGATACGCAGTATTTT | TRBD2 | NA | TRBJ2-3 | 15 | TRBV5-1
CAWNPDRPTDEQYF | TGTGCCTGGAACCCCGACAGACCTACTGACGAGCAGTACTTC | NA | NA | TRBJ2-7 | 14 | TRBV30
CASRVDSLSYEQYF | TGTGCCAGCAGGGTAGATTCCCTCTCCTACGAGCAGTACTTC | NA | once | TRBJ2-7 | 14 | TRBV27
CASSPIRGRVKSHEQYF | TGTGCCAGCTCACCTATCAGGGGGCGGGTGAAGTCCCACGAGCAGTACTTC | TRBD1 | NA | TRBJ2-7 | 17 | TRBV18
CASTPAGTGKAFF | TGTGCCAGTACCCCGGCGGGGACAGGTAAAGCTTTCTTT | TRBD1 | NA | TRBJ1-1 | 13 | TRBV19
CASSYQNTEAFF | TGTGCCAGCAGTTACCAGAACACTGAAGCTTTCTTT | NA | NA | TRBJ1-1 | 12 | TRBV6-6
CASSLVSGGPAGELFF | TGCGCCAGCAGCTTGGTTTCGGGGGGCCCCGCCGGGGAGCTGTTTTTT | NA | NA | TRBJ2-2 | 16 | TRBV5-1
CATKLRDRGYEAFF | TGTGCCACAAAACTCCGGGACAGGGGATATGAAGCTTTCTTT | TRBD1 | NA | TRBJ1-1 | 14 | TRBV19
CASSLTSTTWETQYF | TGTGCCAGCAGCTTGACTAGCACGACCTGGGAGACCCAGTACTTC | TRBD2 | once | TRBJ2-5 | 15 | TRBV7-2
CASSRDRNYGYTF | TGTGCCAGCAGCAGGGACAGGAACTATGGCTACACCTTC | TRBD1 | NA | TRBJ1-2 | 13 | TRBV6-5
CAWIGEGEQYF | TGTGCCTGGATCGGGGAGGGCGAGCAGTACTTC | TRBD2 | NA | TRBJ2-7 | 11 | TRBV30
CASSSPGGARNEQFF | TGTGCCAGCAGCTCTCCCGGGGGGGCTCGCAATGAGCAGTTCTTC | TRBD2 | NA | TRBJ2-1 | 15 | TRBV14
CASSEQGMNTEAFF | TGTGCCAGCAGTGAACAGGGTATGAACACTGAAGCTTTCTTT | NA | NA | TRBJ1-1 | 14 | TRBV2
CASSPDNQPQHF | TGTGCCAGCAGCCCAGACAATCAGCCCCAGCATTTT | NA | NA | TRBJ1-5 | 12 | TRBV2
CASSVGAQRGETQYF | TGTGCCAGCAGCGTAGGAGCCCAGCGTGGGGAGACCCAGTACTTC | NA | NA | TRBJ2-5 | 15 | TRBV9
CASSAGALQVLNTEAFF | TGTGCCAGTAGTGCAGGGGCCTTACAGGTCTTGAACACTGAAGCTTTCTTT | NA | NA | TRBJ1-1 | 17 | TRBV19
CASSLPPRDRFYNEKLFF | TGTGCCAGCAGCTTACCTCCCCGGGACAGATTTTATAATGAAAAACTGTTTTTT | TRBD1 | NA | TRBJ1-4 | 18 | TRBV11-2
CASSFAHSAAEQYF | TGCGCCAGCAGCTTCGCCCACTCCGCCGCCGAGCAGTACTTC | NA | NA | TRBJ2-7 | 14 | TRBV5-1
CASSDRTGFGETQYF | TGTGCCAGTAGTGATCGGACAGGGTTCGGGGAGACCCAGTACTTC | TRBD1 | NA | TRBJ2-5 | 15 | TRBV19
CASSSDYEQYF | TGTGCCAGCAGCTCAGACTACGAGCAGTACTTC | NA | NA | TRBJ2-7 | 11 | TRBV7-8
CASSLRGTIPGELFF | TGTGCCAGCAGCTTAAGGGGAACTATTCCTGGGGAGCTGTTTTTT | NA | NA | TRBJ2-2 | 15 | TRBV7-8
CASSPTGSIDTGELFF | TGTGCCAGCAGCCCTACAGGATCCATCGACACCGGGGAGCTGTTTTTT | NA | NA | TRBJ2-2 | 16 | TRBV4-2
CASSLSTGVGHTEAFF | TGCGCCAGCAGCTTGAGTACGGGAGTCGGGCACACTGAAGCTTTCTTT | NA | NA | TRBJ1-1 | 16 | TRBV5-1
CASSLEGGQPQHF | TGTGCCAGCAGCCTCGAGGGAGGTCAGCCCCAGCATTTT | NA | NA | TRBJ1-5 | 13 | TRBV7-9
CASSLPGLASGELFF | TGTGCCAGCAGCTTACCGGGACTAGCAAGCGGGGAGCTGTTTTTT | TRBD2 | NA | TRBJ2-2 | 15 | TRBV5-4
CASSVETGFNYGYTF | TGTGCCAGCAGTGTCGAGACAGGCTTCAACTATGGCTACACCTTC | NA | NA | TRBJ1-2 | 15 | TRBV6-1
CASSLIRGTEAFF | TGTGCCAGCAGCTTAATTAGGGGGACTGAAGCTTTCTTT | NA | NA | TRBJ1-1 | 13 | TRBV7-2
CASSIYYYQETQYF | TGTGCCAGTAGTATCTATTATTACCAAGAGACCCAGTACTTC | NA | NA | TRBJ2-5 | 14 | TRBV19
CASSLGLNEQFF | TGTGCCAGCAGCTTAGGGCTCAATGAGCAGTTCTTC | NA | NA | TRBJ2-1 | 12 | TRBV11-2
CASSLGQSYNEQFF | TGTGCCAGTAGCTTGGGACAGTCCTACAATGAGCAGTTCTTC | TRBD1 | NA | TRBJ2-1 | 14 | TRBV19
CASSPQSGMGTEAFF | TGTGCCAGCAGTCCACAATCAGGGATGGGGACTGAAGCTTTCTTT | NA | NA | TRBJ1-1 | 15 | TRBV7-3
CAISATGFEKLFF | TGTGCCATCAGTGCGACAGGGTTCGAAAAACTGTTTTTT | TRBD1 | NA | TRBJ1-4 | 13 | TRBV10-3
CASNGSGTSNQPQHF | TGTGCCAGCAATGGGTCCGGGACAAGCAATCAGCCCCAGCATTTT | NA | NA | TRBJ1-5 | 15 | TRBV9
CASSFIGGANYGYTF | TGTGCCAGCAGCTTCATCGGAGGAGCTAACTATGGCTACACCTTC | NA | NA | TRBJ1-2 | 15 | TRBV11-2
CASSQVGQGANTGELFF | TGCGCCAGCAGCCAAGTAGGCCAGGGGGCGAACACCGGGGAGCTGTTTTTT | TRBD1 | NA | TRBJ2-2 | 17 | TRBV4-3
CASSRLVHEQFF | TGTGCCAGCAGCCGTCTTGTCCATGAGCAGTTCTTC | NA | NA | TRBJ2-1 | 12 | TRBV9
CASSQSPPGGTTNEKLFF | TGCGCCAGCAGTCAATCTCCGCCCGGGGGGACGACTAATGAAAAACTGTTTTTT | NA | NA | TRBJ1-4 | 18 | TRBV5-1
CASSFDLDEQYF | TGTGCCAGCAGCTTCGACTTAGACGAGCAGTACTTC | NA | NA | TRBJ2-7 | 12 | TRBV7-9
CASNRDRGANTEAFF | TGTGCCAGCAACCGGGACAGGGGCGCGAACACTGAAGCTTTCTTT | TRBD1 | few | TRBJ1-1 | 15 | TRBV6-5
CAGPRGNRDDTEAFF | TGTGCCGGGCCCCGAGGTAACAGGGACGACACTGAAGCTTTCTTT | NA | NA | TRBJ1-1 | 15 | TRBV21-1
CASSFRTTPGFPDTQYF | TGTGCCAGCAGCTTTAGGACAACCCCAGGGTTCCCAGATACGCAGTATTTT | NA | NA | TRBJ2-3 | 17 | TRBV5-6
CASSRGGNTIYF | TGTGCCAGCAGCCGCGGAGGGAACACCATATATTTT | NA | once | TRBJ1-3 | 12 | TRBV7-2
CATKEWEDEKLFF | TGTGCCACCAAGGAGTGGGAGGATGAAAAACTGTTTTTT | NA | NA | TRBJ1-4 | 13 | TRBV15
CASSPPGQGAGETQYF | TGTGCCAGCAGTCCCCCGGGACAGGGGGCCGGGGAGACCCAGTACTTC | TRBD1 | NA | TRBJ2-5 | 16 | TRBV28
CASRPTGSDHGYTF | TGTGCCAGCAGGCCTACCGGGTCCGACCATGGCTACACCTTC | NA | NA | TRBJ1-2 | 14 | TRBV6-1
CASSPRTSGTGNEQFF | TGTGCCAGCAGCCCTCGGACTAGCGGGACCGGGAATGAGCAGTTCTTC | TRBD2 | NA | TRBJ2-1 | 16 | TRBV9